The 20 T cell receptor beta chains reported below all come from one sample, sequenced in a study of Ad26.COV2.S vaccination and SARS-CoV-2 variants. Assay used: immunoSEQ multiplex PCR; TCRdb lists only in-frame clones, some missing. The data hold roughly 300,000 clones, with around 89% observed a single time. Treatment in this sample: some 20 received Ad26.COV2.S at low or high dose, single or two shots; about 5 received placebo; per-sample allocation not given. It was on day 63 after the first vaccine or placebo injection that samples were taken. Here the sequenced sample was peripheral blood, taken in a trial of Ad26.COV2.S vaccine versus placebo. These receptor sequences come from a person between 18 and 65 years old who received the Ad26.COV2.S COVID-19 vaccine or a placebo.

V and J are TRBV6-5 and TRBJ2-7, with D possibly being TRBD1 (5 bases). The V and J ends lost 8 bases and 2 bases respectively, with 13 bases between them. The germline V gene has CDR1 MNHEY and CDR2 SVGAGI. This CDR3 region has 13 residues. CDR3 bases: TGTGCCAGCTTTACGGTGGACACCTACGAGCAGTACTTC. Residues: CASFTVDTYEQYF.

The chain has TRBV5-5 and TRBJ2-5; D is ambiguous. The CDR3 has 13 residues. From germline, CDR1 is SGHKS and CDR2 YYEKEE (reference sequence). Trimming took off 7 bases at V and 3 bases at J, with 13 bases between the two ends. Written as DNA, the CDR3 is TGTGCCAGCGGCCCAATACCCAAAGAGACCCAGTACTTC. Amino acid sequence: CASGPIPKETQYF.

The chain joins TRBV5-4 to TRBJ1-1, with 8 bases identical to TRBD1. CDR1 SGHNT and CDR2 YYREEE come from the germline V gene (reference sequence). The V gene end was trimmed by 1 base and the J gene end by 1 base; junction bases not matched to a gene: 3. CDR3 length: 15 amino acids. This chain's CDR3 is CASSLIGQGNTEAFF. The CDR3 nucleotides are TGTGCCAGCAGCTTGATTGGACAGGGGAACACTGAAGCTTTCTTT.

CDR3 in amino acids: CASSPTGPPREQYF. The CDR3 DNA follows: TGTGCCAGCTCACCAACCGGGCCCCCTAGGGAGCAGTACTTC. The V and J genes are TRBV18 and TRBJ2-7; no firm D call. V lost 2 bases and J 7 bases, leaving 15 bases between the germline ends. CDR1 KGHSH and CDR2 LQKENI come from the germline V gene. The CDR3 runs 14 residues.

This clone was counted a single time. The V call is TRBV28, the J call TRBJ1-1; 10 bases map to TRBD1. Germline loops: CDR1 MDHEN, CDR2 SYDVKM. The CDR3 length is 17 residues. J was trimmed by 0 bases and V by 4 bases; bases with no gene match: 8. CDR3: CASSSMGTGALNTEAFF. CDR3 coding DNA: TGTGCCAGCAGTTCAATGGGGACAGGGGCGCTGAACACTGAAGCTTTCTTT.

CDR3: CASSLGGSLSNQPQHF. DNA for the CDR3: TGTGCCAGCAGCTTGGGGGGGAGTTTAAGCAATCAGCCCCAGCATTTT. The chain has TRBV5-4 and TRBJ1-5, with D possibly TRBD1 on 5 matching bases. Trimming left V 0 bases short and J 1 base short, with 11 bases between. Germline V gene sequence: CDR1 SGHNT, CDR2 YYREEE (reference sequence). The CDR3 is 16 residues long.

The V gene is TRBV30, the J gene TRBJ1-3; possibly TRBD1 for D (5 bases). Germline V gene sequence: CDR1 GTSNPN, CDR2 SVGIG (reference sequence). The CDR3 is 14 residues long. Trimming removed 4 bases at V and 9 bases at J, with 19 bases between. CDR3 in amino acids: CAWNTVGAAGTIYF. The CDR3 DNA sequence: TGTGCCTGGAATACGGTAGGGGCCGCCGGCACCATATATTTT. The full variable domain, its missing parts supplied by reference TRBV30 and TRBJ1-3, is SQTIHQWPATLVQPVGSPLSLECTVEGTSNPNLYWYRQAAGRGLQLLFYSVGIGQISSEVPQNLSASRPQDRQFILSSKKLLLSDSGFYLCAWNTVGAAGTIYFGEGSWLTVV.

CDR3 protein: CASSTGTGVNQPQHF. The CDR3 region has the DNA TGTGCCAGCTCAACCGGGACAGGGGTGAATCAGCCCCAGCATTTT. The rearrangement links TRBV18 to TRBJ1-5; 10 bases are a match to TRBD1. Germline V gene data show CDR1 as KGHSH and CDR2 as LQKENI. V shed 5 bases and J 4 bases; nucleotides not matched to a gene: 5. CDR3 size: 15 residues. The full variable domain, with the rest looked up from reference TRBV18 and TRBJ1-5, is NAGVMQNPRHLVRRRGQEARLRCSPMKGHSHVYWYRQLPEEGLKFMVYLQKENIIDESGMPKERFSAEFPKEGPSILRIQQVVRGDSAAYFCASSTGTGVNQPQHFGDGTRLSIL.

This chain joins TRBV9 and TRBJ2-1; 8 nucleotides line up with TRBD2. Germline V lookup: CDR1 SGDLS, CDR2 YYNGEE. The CDR3 totals 14 residues. With 4 bases clipped from V and 4 bases from J, the junction kept 4 bases outside the gene matches. The CDR3 reads CASSLGLDYNEQFF. DNA of the CDR3: TGTGCCAGCAGCTTGGGACTAGATTACAATGAGCAGTTCTTC.

The V and J genes are TRBV12-3 or TRBV12-4 and TRBJ1-2; 9 bases map to TRBD1. The CDR3 length is 13 residues. With V trimmed by 7 bases and J by 4 bases, 4 bases remained unmatched. As DNA, the CDR3 is TGTGCCAGCAACCTGGACAGGGGCTATGGCTACACCTTC. It codes for CASNLDRGYGYTF.

The chain's CDR3 is CASSATGTSTDTQYF. In DNA, the CDR3 is TGTGCCAGCAGCGCGACAGGGACTAGCACAGATACGCAGTATTTT. V usage is TRBV9 and J usage is TRBJ2-3; perhaps TRBD1 as D (7 bases). Germline V gene sequence: CDR1 SGDLS, CDR2 YYNGEE. The CDR3 loop spans 15 amino acids. Trimming left V 3 bases short and J 0 bases short, with 11 bases between.

The chain links TRBV5-6 to TRBJ1-2; possibly TRBD1 for D (5 bases). CDR1 SGHDT and CDR2 YYEEEE come from the germline V gene. V dropped 0 bases and J dropped 4 bases, with 10 bases sitting between them. The CDR3 spans 14 residues. CDR3 sequence: CASSLAADSYGYTF. The CDR3 region has the DNA TGTGCCAGCAGCTTGGCTGCTGACAGCTATGGCTACACCTTC.

V usage is TRBV7-2 and J usage is TRBJ2-7; D may correspond to TRBD1 or TRBD2 (5 bases each). This CDR3 has 15 residues. Germline loops: CDR1 SGHTA, CDR2 FQGNSA. Trimming pared 5 bases from V and 2 bases from J, leaving 16 bases between. The CDR3 protein is CASSLGTTGTYEQYF. The DNA for the CDR3 is TGTGCCAGCAGCCTAGGGACGACGGGAACCTACGAGCAGTACTTC.

Turning to this clone: This same CDR3 is encoded by further DNA sequences in the sample. The CDR3 spells CASSVEGAGNTIYF. The DNA for the CDR3 is TGTGCCAGCAGCGTGGAGGGCGCTGGAAACACCATATATTTT. The chain joins TRBV9 to TRBJ1-3; no definite D call. This CDR3 is 14 amino acids long. Germline lookup yields CDR1 SGDLS and CDR2 YYNGEE. V was trimmed by 2 bases and J by 2 bases, leaving 8 bases between them.

The V call is TRBV6-5, the J call TRBJ2-5, with TRBD1 as a possible D gene (5 bases). CDR1 is MNHEY, CDR2 SVGAGI, per germline. The CDR3 length is 14 residues. V was clipped by 0 bases and J by 0 bases, with 5 bases between them. The CDR3 is CASSYSTDQETQYF. The CDR3 DNA is TGTGCCAGCAGTTACTCGACAGACCAAGAGACCCAGTACTTC.

The V gene is TRBV9, the J gene TRBJ1-2; D is unresolved. The length of the CDR3 is 13 residues. V dropped 2 bases and J dropped 0 bases, with 5 bases sitting between them. Germline lookup yields CDR1 SGDLS and CDR2 YYNGEE. CDR3 in DNA: TGTGCCAGCAGCGTCGAAGCTAACTATGGCTACACCTTC. Residues: CASSVEANYGYTF.

This chain connects TRBV13 to TRBJ2-2; the D is unclear. The CDR3 sequence is 15 residues long. The V end lost 5 bases, the J end lost 2 bases, and 12 bases lay between the germline ends. The germline V gene encodes CDR1 PRHDT and CDR2 FYEKMQ (reference sequence). CDR3 amino acids: CASSPHLSNTGELFF. In DNA form, the CDR3 reads TGTGCCAGCAGCCCTCATCTATCTAACACCGGGGAGCTGTTTTTT.

The chain links TRBV27 to TRBJ2-7; D is unclear. V lost 1 base and J 2 bases, leaving 9 bases between the germline ends. Germline V gives CDR1 MNHEY, CDR2 SMNVEV (reference sequence). The length of the CDR3 is 14 residues. The CDR3 DNA reads TGTGCCAGCAGTTTATTTGGGCGTACCTACGAGCAGTACTTC. It translates to CASSLFGRTYEQYF.

The gene calls are TRBV6-2 or TRBV6-3 and TRBJ1-4, with a tentative D call TRBD1 (5 bases). CDR3 length: 16 residues. V shed 6 bases and J shed 0 bases, with 14 bases lying between them. The germline V gene encodes CDR1 MNHEY and CDR2 SVGEGT. The CDR3: CASSPAGRATNEKLFF. CDR3 coding DNA: TGTGCCAGCAGCCCGGCGGGACGTGCAACTAATGAAAAACTGTTTTTT.

The chain joins TRBV15 to TRBJ1-2; 10 bases agree with TRBD1. Germline trimming cut 3 bases from V and 5 bases from J; bases unmatched to any gene: 9. Germline V gene data show CDR1 as LNHNV and CDR2 as YYDKDF (reference sequence). The CDR3 spans 16 residues. The CDR3 DNA is TGTGCCACCAGCAGGGGGGGACAGGGGCGAGGGTATGGCTACACCTTC. Protein sequence: CATSRGGQGRGYGYTF.